Given below is one T cell receptor (beta chain) in context. V lost 1 base and J lost 6; bases outside the gene matches: 12. The CDR3 spans 18 residues. Per the germline V gene, CDR1 is MNHNS and CDR2 is SASEGT. The sample comes from a study of control samples from healthy donors and cancer patients. This table comes from immunoSEQ multiplex PCR, and its TCRdb copy is limited to in-frame clones, with some not included. The sample consists of fewer than 200,000 clones, 93% of them appearing once. This TCR came from an older woman in good health. The material sequenced was blood. The chain recombines TRBV6-1 with TRBJ2-3, with 11 bases identical to TRBD2. The CDR3, as DNA: TGTGCCAGCAGTGAAGAGGGTAGCGGGGGGGCCCCGCGGGATACGCAGTATTTT. Its translation is CASSEEGSGGAPRDTQYF.